This entry lists 10 T cell receptor beta chains sequenced from one sample in a study of cytomegalovirus exposure and HLA in healthy donors. PCR primers comprised 60 Vbeta and 13 Jbeta primers. Only in-frame clones appear in the TCRdb table, and some are missing; sequencing was by immunoSEQ multiplex PCR. The sample contains around 91,000 clones, under 65% of which appear only once. Sample: PBMCs. Receptor source: a man in his sixties in good health and CMV-seronegative.

This chain uses TRBV11-3 with TRBJ2-3; maybe TRBD2 (7 bases). The CDR3 covers 14 residues. Looked up from germline, CDR1 is SGHNT and CDR2 is YENEEA. Trimming stripped 3 bases from V and 4 bases from J, with 11 bases between. The CDR3 DNA follows: TGTGCCAGCAGCTTGGGGAGGGGGGCAGATACGCAGTATTTT. Translation: CASSLGRGADTQYF.

The gene calls are TRBV27 and TRBJ2-7, with D possibly matching TRBD1 (6 bases). Germline lookup yields CDR1 MNHEY and CDR2 SMNVEV (reference sequence). The CDR3 has 14 amino acids. The V and J ends lost 0 bases and 6 bases respectively, with 12 bases between them. The CDR3 DNA reads TGTGCCAGCAGTTTATCCGGGCAGGGGTTCGAGCAGTACTTC. It specifies CASSLSGQGFEQYF.

The rearrangement uses TRBV18 and TRBJ2-3; no reliable D call. V dropped 6 bases and J dropped 0 bases, with 4 bases sitting between them. The CDR3 consists of 12 residues. The V gene's germline CDR1 is KGHSH and CDR2 LQKENI. The CDR3 nucleotides are TGTGCCAGCTCGGCCAGCACAGATACGCAGTATTTT. Residues: CASSASTDTQYF.

This clone has a single count. V usage is TRBV30 and J usage is TRBJ2-7, with TRBD2 as a possible D gene (6 bases). Germline values: CDR1 GTSNPN, CDR2 SVGIG (reference sequence). V was pared by 2 bases and J by 1 base, with 12 bases between. There are 14 residues in the CDR3. The DNA for the CDR3 is TGTGCCTGGAGTCTCCCCGGGGGATCCTACGAGCAGTACTTC. Amino acids: CAWSLPGGSYEQYF.

The chain employs TRBV7-9 and TRBJ2-3; 8 positions agree with TRBD1. Germline V gene sequence: CDR1 SEHNR, CDR2 FQNEAQ (reference sequence). The CDR3 is 15 amino acids. V lost 3 bases and J lost 3; bases outside the gene matches: 5. CDR3 amino acids: CASSFQGATTDTQYF. The CDR3 region has the DNA TGTGCCAGCAGCTTTCAGGGGGCGACTACAGATACGCAGTATTTT. The full variable domain, completed using reference TRBV7-9 and TRBJ2-3, is DTGVSQNPRHKITKRGQNVTFRCDPISEHNRLYWYRQTLGQGPEFLTYFQNEAQLEKSRLLSDRFSAERPKGSFSTLEIQRTEQGDSAMYLCASSFQGATTDTQYFGPGTRLTVL.

On this clone: The sample contains more than one DNA sequence encoding this CDR3. The genes are TRBV5-1 and TRBJ1-2, with D possibly TRBD1 on 5 matching bases. This CDR3 has 13 residues. Germline CDR1 is SGHRS and CDR2 is YFSETQ. V shed 0 bases and J shed 2 bases, with 5 bases lying between them. As DNA, the CDR3 is TGCGCCAGCAGCTTGGGACAGAACTATGGCTACACCTTC. This encodes CASSLGQNYGYTF.

This chain links TRBV7-9 with TRBJ2-6; TRBD1 matches 9 bases. Germline CDR1 SEHNR, CDR2 FQNEAQ (reference sequence). The CDR3 runs to 18 residues. Losses at the gene ends were 1 base for V and 4 bases for J; bases not matched to a gene: 8. The CDR3 DNA reads as TGTGCCAGCAGCTTAGAAATGGGACAGGGATCCGGGGCCAACGTCCTGACTTTC. It encodes CASSLEMGQGSGANVLTF.

This clone was counted a few times. The chain couples TRBV4-2 to TRBJ1-4, with 9 bases fitting TRBD1. The CDR3 covers 17 residues. Germline V gene lookup returns CDR1 LGHNA and CDR2 YNFKEQ. After removal of 0 bases from V and 7 bases from J, the junction contained 9 bases not matched to a gene. CDR3 nucleotides: TGTGCCAGCAGCCAAGAAGGGACAGGGTCGGGGGGTGAAAAACTGTTTTTT. The encoded protein is CASSQEGTGSGGEKLFF.

This clone showed up just a few times. The chain employs TRBV2 and TRBJ1-3, with 7 positions matching TRBD1. The CDR3 has 14 amino acids. The V gene's germline CDR1 is SNHLY and CDR2 FYNNEI. V trimming: 5 bases; J trimming: 10 bases; junction bases outside the gene matches: 11. In nucleotides, the CDR3 is TGTGCCAGCAGTCCTAACAGGGGTGATGAAACCATATATTTT. It yields the protein CASSPNRGDETIYF.

This chain connects TRBV6-1 to TRBJ1-2; 10 bases map to TRBD1. After removal of 6 bases from V and 5 bases from J, the junction contained 9 bases not matched to a gene. The CDR3 runs to 15 residues. Looked up from germline, CDR1 is MNHNS and CDR2 is SASEGT. The CDR3: CASSPTGGGRYGYTF. The CDR3 nucleotides read TGTGCCAGCAGCCCGACAGGGGGCGGGAGGTATGGCTACACCTTC.